This T cell receptor (beta chain) emerged from a study of T cell responses to AZD1222 COVID-19 vaccine. General study results and limits: Repertoires were obtained only post-peak T cell response. Spike-wide coverage was observed for vaccine-associated CD4 TCRs, with dominant responses at 160-218 and 743-854.

CDR3 length: 13 residues. Per the germline V gene, CDR1 is KGHSH and CDR2 is LQKENI. After removal of 4 bases from V and 7 bases from J, the junction contained 6 bases not matched to a gene. Data came from immunoSEQ multiplex PCR; TCRdb stores just in-frame clones and leaves some out. The table has under 85,000 clones, around nine tenths seen once. As to this clone: Its antigen is unidentified.

The genes are TRBV18 and TRBJ2-7; 8 nucleotides align to TRBD1. Source: peripheral blood, taken 28 days after the second AZD1222 dose. The origin of this receptor is an adult who received the AZD1222 COVID-19 vaccine. Here the CDR3 DNA reads TGTGCCAGCTCACGCGACGACAGGGGTGAGCAGTACTTC. It encodes CASSRDDRGEQYF.